The next 32 T cell receptor beta chains were all read from a single sample in a study of OX40 agonist ivuxolimab in advanced cancers. Assay: immunoSEQ multiplex PCR; the TCRdb copy retains only in-frame clones and omits some. The sample consists of around 21,000 clones, over 70% of them appearing once. The source material was CD4+ or CD8+ T cells sorted from blood, sampled in a trial of the OX40 agonist ivuxolimab. These receptors came from an adult with an advanced solid tumor such as melanoma, head and neck, liver or kidney cancer.

The V and J genes are TRBV19 and TRBJ2-1, with 10 bases identical to TRBD2. CDR1 and CDR2 from the germline V gene are LNHDA and SQIVND (reference sequence). The trim removed 3 bases at V and 5 bases at J, leaving 7 bases unmatched. The length of the CDR3 is 16 residues. The CDR3 sequence: CASSIVASGGNNEQFF. As DNA, the CDR3 is TGTGCCAGTAGTATTGTGGCTAGCGGGGGAAACAATGAGCAGTTCTTC.

V usage is TRBV5-4 and J usage is TRBJ2-1; 8 bases map to TRBD2. In germline, CDR1 is SGHNT, CDR2 YYREEE (reference sequence). Unmatched junction bases numbered 2, after V lost 0 bases and J lost 0 bases. CDR3 length: 16 residues. CDR3 amino acids: CASSLAGTSSYNEQFF. The CDR3 nucleotides read TGTGCCAGCAGCTTGGCCGGGACTAGCTCCTACAATGAGCAGTTCTTC. Full variable domain (rest looked up from reference TRBV5-4 and TRBJ2-1): ETGVTQSPTHLIKTRGQQVTLRCSSQSGHNTVSWYQQALGQGPQFIFQYYREEENGRGNFPPRFSGLQFPNYSSELNVNALELDDSALYLCASSLAGTSSYNEQFFGPGTRLTVL.

The rearrangement uses TRBV23-1 and TRBJ2-7; 7 nucleotides match TRBD2. TRBV23-1 is marked as an open reading frame, function uncertain. The ends lost 0 bases at V and 7 bases at J; junction bases unmatched: 12. The CDR3 length is 16 residues. The CDR3 region is CASSQSERDAPLEQYF. As DNA, the CDR3 is TGCGCCAGCAGTCAATCGGAGCGGGACGCCCCCCTGGAGCAGTACTTC.

J is TRBJ1-1 and V is TRBV11-2, with a possible D match to TRBD1 (5 bases). The CDR3 is made up of 15 amino acids. Deletions cut 4 bases from V and 0 bases from J, with 12 bases between. Germline assignment: CDR1 SGHAT and CDR2 FQNNGV. The CDR3 coding sequence is TGTGCCAGCAGCTCCCGGGAGGGGATGAACACTGAAGCTTTCTTT. Amino acids: CASSSREGMNTEAFF. Looking up the rest from reference TRBV11-2 and TRBJ1-1 gives the full variable domain: EAGVAQSPRYKIIEKRQSVAFWCNPISGHATLYWYQQILGQGPKLLIQFQNNGVVDDSQLPKDRFSAERLKGVDSTLKIQPAKLEDSAVYLCASSSREGMNTEAFFGQGTRLTVV.

The genes are TRBV9 and TRBJ2-7; possibly TRBD1 or TRBD2 for D (6 bases each). CDR1 and CDR2 from the germline V gene are SGDLS and YYNGEE. This CDR3 is built from 15 residues. V was cut by 0 bases and J by 2 bases, with 12 bases left in between. The CDR3 region has the DNA TGTGCCAGCAGCGTAGGGGGGCGCGGGGCCTACGAGCAGTACTTC. This encodes CASSVGGRGAYEQYF.

The chain is built from TRBV7-9 and TRBJ2-7; 12 nucleotides agree with TRBD2. This CDR3 spans 13 amino acids. Germline trimming cut 6 bases from V and 7 bases from J; bases unmatched to any gene: 4. Germline V CDR1 and CDR2: SEHNR, FQNEAQ (reference sequence). CDR3 in DNA: TGTGCCAGCAGACCGACTAGCGGGAGTGAGCAGTACTTC. Translated: CASRPTSGSEQYF. Combining the CDR3 with reference TRBV7-9 and TRBJ2-7 gives the whole variable domain DTGVSQNPRHKITKRGQNVTFRCDPISEHNRLYWYRQTLGQGPEFLTYFQNEAQLEKSRLLSDRFSAERPKGSFSTLEIQRTEQGDSAMYLCASRPTSGSEQYFGPGTRLTVT.

The gene calls are TRBV12-5 and TRBJ2-1, with 7 bases matching TRBD2. V lost 6 bases and J lost 2; bases outside the gene matches: 4. Germline values: CDR1 LGHNT, CDR2 FRNRAP. The CDR3 spans 14 residues. CDR3 sequence reads: CASGTGTTYNEQFF. The CDR3 DNA sequence: TGTGCTAGTGGAACTGGGACTACCTACAATGAGCAGTTCTTC.

V is TRBV7-9 and J is TRBJ2-3; TRBD1 is a possible D gene (5 bases). CDR1 and CDR2 from the germline V gene are SEHNR and FQNEAQ (reference sequence). The CDR3 totals 13 residues. Trimming took off 5 bases at V and 4 bases at J, with 10 bases between the two ends. CDR3 amino acids: CASSAQGSDTQYF. The CDR3 nucleotides read TGTGCCAGCAGCGCTCAGGGTTCAGATACGCAGTATTTT. Full variable domain (remainder filled in from reference TRBV7-9 and TRBJ2-3): DTGVSQNPRHKITKRGQNVTFRCDPISEHNRLYWYRQTLGQGPEFLTYFQNEAQLEKSRLLSDRFSAERPKGSFSTLEIQRTEQGDSAMYLCASSAQGSDTQYFGPGTRLTVL.

This clone was seen only once. The genes are TRBV7-7 and TRBJ2-7; D may be TRBD1 (6 bases). Trimming left V 5 bases short and J 5 bases short, with 16 bases between. This CDR3 has 14 residues. Germline V gene sequence: CDR1 SSHAT, CDR2 FNYEAQ (reference sequence). The chain's CDR3 is CASSQPGHRDEQYF. Here the CDR3 DNA reads TGTGCCAGCAGCCAACCGGGACATCGGGACGAGCAGTACTTC.

The rearrangement uses TRBV27 and TRBJ2-1; 9 bases match TRBD2. The CDR3 extends over 15 amino acids. Germline trimming cut 3 bases from V and 5 bases from J; bases unmatched to any gene: 5. Germline V gene lookup returns CDR1 MNHEY and CDR2 SMNVEV (reference sequence). The CDR3 DNA sequence: TGTGCCAGCAGTTTCTTGCGGGAGGGACACAATGAGCAGTTCTTC. Amino acids: CASSFLREGHNEQFF.

The J gene is TRBJ2-7, the V gene TRBV27; TRBD1 or TRBD2 may be the D gene (5 bases each). In germline, CDR1 is MNHEY, CDR2 SMNVEV (reference sequence). The CDR3 runs 15 residues. The V end was cut by 8 bases, the J end by 0 bases, with 17 bases between. Here the CDR3 DNA reads TGTGCCAGCTCCTGGGAAAGCGGACACTCCTACGAGCAGTACTTC. It specifies CASSWESGHSYEQYF.

This chain links TRBV13 with TRBJ1-4; 7 bases fit TRBD1. The V gene's germline CDR1 is PRHDT and CDR2 FYEKMQ (reference sequence). The trim removed 0 bases at V and 5 bases at J, leaving 6 bases unmatched. The CDR3 sequence is 16 residues long. The chain's CDR3 is CASSLGPGQLNEKLFF. DNA for the CDR3: TGTGCCAGCAGCTTAGGCCCGGGACAGCTAAATGAAAAACTGTTTTTT.

This clone has just one count. The chain combines TRBV5-1 with TRBJ1-2; D not resolved. Trimming removed 0 bases from V and 8 bases from J, with 14 bases in between. This CDR3 has 14 amino acids. The germline CDR1 and CDR2 sequences are SGHRS and YFSETQ. The CDR3 sequence is CASSLGVRGGGYTF. CDR3 in DNA: TGCGCCAGCAGCTTGGGGGTCCGGGGTGGAGGCTACACCTTC.

The chain couples TRBV28 to TRBJ1-5; no firm D call. The CDR3 has 17 amino acids. The germline V gene has CDR1 MDHEN and CDR2 SYDVKM. Trimming pared 2 bases from V and 0 bases from J, leaving 14 bases between. For the CDR3, the DNA is TGTGCCAGCAGTTTAGTAGGGTCAGCATATAGCAATCAGCCCCAGCATTTT. Amino acids: CASSLVGSAYSNQPQHF.

The chain couples TRBV2 to TRBJ1-2; no firm D call. Germline V CDR1 and CDR2: SNHLY, FYNNEI. There are 15 residues in the CDR3. V gave up 0 bases and J gave up 3 bases, with 11 bases separating them. The CDR3 nucleotides are TGTGCCAGCAGTGAAGCGCTGGCAGCCTACTATGGCTACACCTTC. Protein sequence: CASSEALAAYYGYTF.

The genes are TRBV10-3 and TRBJ1-2, with 7 bases identical to TRBD1. V was pared by 8 bases and J by 10 bases, with 7 bases of the junction left unmatched. CDR1 is ENHRY and CDR2 is SYGVKD in the germline V gene. The CDR3 totals 11 residues. This CDR3 reads CAIGGTASYTF. The CDR3 DNA reads as TGTGCCATCGGAGGGACAGCTTCCTACACCTTC.

In this sample, this clone turned up a few times. The chain joins TRBV7-8 to TRBJ1-1, with no clear D. The germline V gene encodes CDR1 SGHVS and CDR2 FQNEAQ. V was trimmed by 2 bases and J by 4 bases, leaving 8 bases between them. There are 13 residues in the CDR3. This CDR3 reads CASSLTRSTEAFF. CDR3 DNA: TGTGCCAGCAGCTTAACCAGGTCCACTGAAGCTTTCTTT. The complete variable domain, with remaining parts taken from reference TRBV7-8 and TRBJ1-1, reads GAGVSQSPRYKVAKRGQDVALRCDPISGHVSLFWYQQALGQGPEFLTYFQNEAQLDKSGLPSDRFFAERPEGSVSTLKIQRTQQEDSAVYLCASSLTRSTEAFFGQGTRLTVV.

V gene TRBV6-4 combines with J gene TRBJ2-1; TRBD2 matches at 10 bases. The length of the CDR3 is 16 residues. The junction had 9 bases not matched to a gene; V was cut back by 6 bases and J by 4 bases. The germline V gene has CDR1 MRHNA and CDR2 SNTAGT. CDR3 sequence reads: CASSPSSGSRYNEQFF. The CDR3 nucleotides read TGTGCCAGCAGCCCATCTAGCGGGAGTCGGTACAATGAGCAGTTCTTC.

This chain links TRBV4-1 with TRBJ1-4, with D maybe TRBD1 (5 bases). V was pared by 1 base and J by 4 bases, with 10 bases between. CDR1 is MGHRA, CDR2 YSYEKL, per germline. CDR3 length equals 15 residues. The CDR3 loop is CASSQVGGDNEKLFF. The CDR3 coding sequence is TGCGCCAGCAGCCAAGTGGGAGGGGATAATGAAAAACTGTTTTTT.

The V and J genes are TRBV7-9 and TRBJ2-1; D gene unclear. CDR1 is SEHNR, CDR2 FQNEAQ, per germline (reference sequence). The V gene lost 5 bases and the J gene lost 9 bases, with 17 bases spanning the gap. CDR3 length equals 14 residues. Here the CDR3 reads CASSLTGQTGEQFF. DNA of the CDR3: TGTGCCAGCAGCCTAACGGGCCAAACGGGTGAGCAGTTCTTC.

The chain joins TRBV2 to TRBJ1-1; D may be TRBD1 (5 bases). The germline V gene has CDR1 SNHLY and CDR2 FYNNEI. V dropped 4 bases and J dropped 1 base, with 13 bases sitting between them. This CDR3 comprises 15 residues. The CDR3 reads CASSASGLSNTEAFF. In DNA, the CDR3 is TGTGCCAGCAGTGCTTCGGGACTCTCGAACACTGAAGCTTTCTTT.

This clone was observed once. The J gene is TRBJ2-7, the V gene TRBV2; D could derive from TRBD1 or TRBD2 (6 bases each). The germline CDR1 and CDR2 sequences are SNHLY and FYNNEI. The CDR3 has 13 residues. Trimming pared 10 bases from V and 5 bases from J, leaving 18 bases between. CDR3 sequence (DNA): TGTGCCACCCTAAAGGGGGGCGGCGACGAGCAGTACTTC. Translation gives CATLKGGGDEQYF.

A single count supports this clone. The chain uses TRBV29-1 and TRBJ2-2; D unclear. The CDR3 covers 15 residues. Germline CDR1 is SQVTM and CDR2 is ANQGSEA. Trimming took 6 bases from V and 2 from J, leaving 16 bases between them. The CDR3 spells CSVETTLHNTGELFF. The CDR3 DNA sequence: TGCAGCGTAGAGACAACCCTTCACAACACCGGGGAGCTGTTTTTT.

The genes are TRBV29-1 and TRBJ2-6, with TRBD2 identical over 8 bases. This CDR3 is 15 amino acids long. From germline, CDR1 is SQVTM and CDR2 ANQGSEA. The ends lost 5 bases at V and 0 bases at J; junction bases unmatched: 3. The CDR3 coding sequence is TGCAGCGTTCCGGGAGGGGGCTCTGGGGCCAACGTCCTGACTTTC. Translated, it gives CSVPGGGSGANVLTF.

The rearrangement links TRBV5-4 to TRBJ1-4; D remains ambiguous. The germline V and J ends were trimmed by 4 bases and 8 bases, with 9 bases remaining between them. This CDR3 has 12 amino acids. Germline values: CDR1 SGHNT, CDR2 YYREEE (reference sequence). This CDR3 is CASSPGDEKLFF. In nucleotides, the CDR3 is TGTGCCAGCAGCCCCGGAGACGAAAAACTGTTTTTT.

CDR3 nucleotides: TGTGCCATCGGACAAGCGGAAGAGCAGTACTTC. Translating gives CAIGQAEEQYF. The gene calls are TRBV19 and TRBJ2-7; D is possibly TRBD1 or TRBD2 (5 bases each). This CDR3 region has 11 residues. Germline V gene data show CDR1 as LNHDA and CDR2 as SQIVND (reference sequence). Trimming took 10 bases from V and 7 from J, leaving 14 bases between them.

V gene TRBV14 combines with J gene TRBJ2-2; tentative D call: TRBD2 (5 bases). Germline assignment: CDR1 SGHDN and CDR2 FVKESK. The CDR3 spans 14 residues. The V end lost 1 base, the J end lost 6 bases, and 9 bases lay between the germline ends. The CDR3 DNA reads as TGTGCCAGCAGCCAAGGGAAGAGGGCCGGGGAGCTGTTTTTT. Translating gives CASSQGKRAGELFF.

This chain joins TRBV7-2 and TRBJ2-1; D not certain. V lost 8 bases and J lost 7, with 12 bases in between. CDR3 length equals 12 residues. Germline V gene sequence: CDR1 SGHTA, CDR2 FQGNSA. The CDR3 protein is CASGRRRNEQFF. The DNA for the CDR3 is TGTGCCAGCGGTAGAAGGCGGAATGAGCAGTTCTTC.

This chain joins TRBV5-1 and TRBJ2-1; D remains unclear. Germline V gene lookup returns CDR1 SGHRS and CDR2 YFSETQ. The CDR3 has 12 amino acids. The ends were cut back, 2 bases at V and 0 bases at J, with 0 bases in the middle. The CDR3 bases are TGCGCCAGCAGCTTCTCCTACAATGAGCAGTTCTTC. Protein product: CASSFSYNEQFF.

This sequence joins TRBV28 and TRBJ1-2; D call uncertain. V gave up 3 bases and J gave up 8 bases, with 19 bases separating them. CDR1 is MDHEN, CDR2 SYDVKM, per germline. This CDR3 comprises 15 residues. The CDR3 reads CASSFLLTGRRGYTF. The CDR3 DNA follows: TGTGCCAGCAGTTTCTTACTTACTGGGCGGAGAGGCTACACCTTC.

This clone was counted once. The chain uses TRBV11-2 and TRBJ2-7, with a weak D call TRBD2 (7 bases). This CDR3 region has 15 residues. Germline V gene sequence: CDR1 SGHAT, CDR2 FQNNGV. The V and J ends lost 6 bases and 3 bases respectively, with 18 bases between them. The CDR3 spells CASRMGAGEVYEQYF. The CDR3 DNA reads as TGTGCCAGCAGGATGGGGGCGGGAGAAGTCTACGAGCAGTACTTC.

The chain recombines TRBV29-1 with TRBJ2-3; D might be TRBD1 or TRBD2, each matching 6 bases. With 0 bases removed from V and 5 bases from J, the gap between germline ends came to 12 bases. Germline-derived CDR1 and CDR2 are SQVTM and ANQGSEA. There are 14 residues in the CDR3. The CDR3 protein is CSVEDTRGEDTQYF. The CDR3 region has the DNA TGCAGCGTTGAAGATACGAGGGGGGAAGATACGCAGTATTTT.